This T cell receptor (beta chain) appears in the sequencing data of a study of radiotherapy plus CTLA-4 blockade in lung cancer. Data came from immunoSEQ multiplex PCR; TCRdb stores just in-frame clones and leaves some out. The table records fewer than 75,000 clones, around 90% of them present only once. This clone was counted between two and nine times. The V gene end was trimmed by 4 bases and the J gene end by 7 bases; junction bases not matched to a gene: 5. This CDR3 has 13 residues. Germline V gene lookup returns CDR1 SGHTA and CDR2 FQGNSA. The sequencing here drew on peripheral blood, taken from a patient treated with radiotherapy plus ipilimumab. This sequence originates from a human donor with non-small cell lung cancer that progressed on radiotherapy plus ipilimumab. The chain recombines TRBV7-2 with TRBJ2-7; 9 bases line up with TRBD2. CDR3 residues: CASSSTSGWEQYF. DNA for the CDR3: TGTGCCAGCAGCTCGACTAGCGGTTGGGAGCAGTACTTC.